This T cell receptor (beta chain) is drawn from a study of cytomegalovirus exposure and HLA in healthy donors. V lost 3 bases, J lost 6 bases, and 7 bases stayed unmatched. The germline V gene has CDR1 MRHNA and CDR2 SNTAGT. There are 15 residues in the CDR3. Healthy bone marrow donors supplied every sample. Donors showed nominal health when sampled, although they likely had unrecorded immune exposures. PCR primers comprised 60 Vbeta and 13 Jbeta primers. TCRdb's table, derived via immunoSEQ multiplex PCR, lists solely in-frame clones and lacks some. The table has tens of thousands of clones, less than 85% seen once. Study-wide results and caveats: Researchers had no immune exposure information except CMV serostatus available.

Points on this clone: The antigen remains undetermined.

The sequencing sample was made of PBMCs. The receptor comes from a man aged 25-45 years in good health and CMV-seropositive. J is TRBJ2-7 and V is TRBV6-4, with TRBD1 matching over 11 bases. The CDR3 loop reads CASSERTGGGFEQYF. The CDR3 DNA reads as TGTGCCAGCAGTGAGCGGACAGGGGGCGGTTTCGAGCAGTACTTC.